This TCR beta chain was profiled in a study of cytomegalovirus exposure and HLA in healthy donors. Repertoires were generated with immunoSEQ multiplex PCR, while TCRdb's copy carries only in-frame clones and drops some. This sample has 140,000 to 150,000 clones, with approximately 94% found just once. Trimming stripped 1 base from V and 0 bases from J, with 8 bases between. The CDR3 covers 15 residues. Germline CDR1 SGHTA, CDR2 FQGNSA. The receptor's source is a young man in good health and CMV-seropositive. The chain carries TRBV7-2 and TRBJ2-3; D may be TRBD1 (6 bases). The sample taken for sequencing was PBMCs. CDR3 loop: CASSLVGASTDTQYF. CDR3 DNA: TGTGCCAGCAGCTTAGTGGGGGCTAGCACAGATACGCAGTATTTT.